The 20 T cell receptor beta chains below all came from one sample that was sequenced in a study of T cells in Graves' hyperthyroidism and ophthalmopathy. Amplification targeted TCR beta CDR3 regions from RNA transcripts. With the HTBI primer set, the TCR CDR3 went through a first round of RT-PCR. TCRdb reanalysed the multiplex PCR reads using MiXCR and keeps one entry per CDR3 protein. The table has 490,000 or so distinct CDR3 sequences, less than 25% seen once. The material sequenced was blood. Source of these receptors: a woman in her 70s with Graves' ophthalmopathy.

This clonotype was seen at least ten times. This CDR3 reads CASSMTAFRSEAFF. CDR3 nucleotides: TGTGCCAGCAGCATGACCGCCTTCAGGTCTGAAGCTTTCTTT. V is TRBV2 and J is TRBJ1-1; D is unclear. CDR3 length: 14 residues. Trimming shortened V by 6 bases and J by 6 bases, and 17 bases separated the two germline ends. The germline V gene has CDR1 SNHLY and CDR2 FYNNEI. Full variable domain (rest looked up from reference TRBV2 and TRBJ1-1): EPEVTQTPSHQVTQMGQEVILRCVPISNHLYFYWYRQILGQKVEFLVSFYNNEISEKSEIFDDQFSVERPDGSNFTLKIRSTKLEDSAMYFCASSMTAFRSEAFFGQGTRLTVV.

In this sample, this clonotype turned up a few times. This chain joins TRBV20-1 and TRBJ2-1; D not certain. Trimming stripped 6 bases from V and 0 bases from J, with 18 bases between. Germline V gene data show CDR1 as DFQATT and CDR2 as SNEGSKA (reference sequence). The length of the CDR3 is 16 residues. For the CDR3, the DNA is TGCAGTGCCCACTCGGTAGCTAAAAGCTCCTACAATGAGCAGTTCTTC. Translated: CSAHSVAKSSYNEQFF.

This clonotype was observed at least ten times. The chain's CDR3 is CAWSGEVYGYTF. CDR3 DNA sequence: TGTGCCTGGAGTGGGGAGGTCTATGGCTACACCTTC. The chain joins TRBV30 to TRBJ1-2; D not resolved. The CDR3 spans 12 residues. CDR1 and CDR2 (germline): GTSNPN, SVGIG (reference sequence). The V gene lost 1 base and the J gene lost 4 bases, with 7 bases spanning the gap.

The genes are TRBV5-1 and TRBJ2-3; 13 bases are a match to TRBD2. Per the germline V gene, CDR1 is SGHRS and CDR2 is YFSETQ. The CDR3 runs to 17 residues. V dropped 4 bases and J dropped 4; count of bases not matched to a gene: 9. CDR3 sequence: CASSPRLAGGLADTQYF. The CDR3 coding sequence is TGCGCCAGCAGCCCAAGACTAGCGGGAGGCTTGGCAGATACGCAGTATTTT.

This clonotype was observed many times. The chain carries TRBV2 and TRBJ2-3, with 8 bases lining up with TRBD2. Germline lookup yields CDR1 SNHLY and CDR2 FYNNEI. The CDR3 totals 14 residues. The trim removed 11 bases at V and 2 bases at J, leaving 9 bases unmatched. CDR3 loop: CARRGSGITDTQYF. The CDR3 DNA reads as TGTGCCCGCCGGGGTAGCGGGATCACAGATACGCAGTATTTT.

V is TRBV7-3 and J is TRBJ2-7; 7 nucleotides line up with TRBD2. Germline trimming cut 1 base from V and 7 bases from J; bases unmatched to any gene: 1. The germline CDR1 and CDR2 sequences are SGHTA and FQGTGA. The CDR3 runs to 12 residues. CDR3 sequence reads: CASSLNGREQYF. CDR3 in DNA: TGTGCCAGCAGCTTAAACGGGAGGGAGCAGTACTTC.

This clonotype has just one count. The rearrangement uses TRBV4-1 and TRBJ2-1; no definite D call. Germline assignment: CDR1 MGHRA and CDR2 YSYEKL. The V end was cut by 1 base, the J end by 12 bases, with 16 bases between. The CDR3 totals 14 residues. The CDR3 DNA reads as TGCGCCAGCAGCCAAGTCCGACTCACCACATCGCAGTTCTTC. Its protein is CASSQVRLTTSQFF.

The chain recombines TRBV6-2 or TRBV6-3 with TRBJ1-4; D call uncertain. Looked up from germline, CDR1 is MNHEY and CDR2 is SVGEGT. Trimming left V 2 bases short and J 7 bases short, with 14 bases between. This CDR3 has 15 residues. The CDR3 spells CASSYITNPGEKLFF. CDR3 coding DNA: TGTGCCAGCAGTTACATCACCAACCCTGGTGAAAAACTGTTTTTT.

This clonotype was detected only a few times. The chain uses TRBV27 and TRBJ2-7, with 11 bases matching TRBD2. The trim removed 3 bases at V and 7 bases at J, leaving 14 bases unmatched. From germline, CDR1 is MNHEY and CDR2 SMNVEV (reference sequence). The CDR3 has 17 amino acids. CDR3 region: CASSFLRLAGSSGEQYF. In DNA form, the CDR3 reads TGTGCCAGCAGTTTTCTTCGACTAGCGGGAAGTTCGGGAGAGCAGTACTTC.

As DNA, the CDR3 is TGTGCCAGCAGTTACTCGAGTTCCAGAAACTCTGGGGCCAACGTCCTGACTTTC. Protein product: CASSYSSSRNSGANVLTF. The V gene is TRBV6-5, the J gene TRBJ2-6; D unresolved. This CDR3 has 18 amino acids. V was cut by 0 bases and J by 0 bases, with 12 bases left in between. The germline CDR1 and CDR2 sequences are MNHEY and SVGAGI.

This clonotype was seen more than once but under ten times. This rearrangement joins TRBV12-3 or TRBV12-4 to TRBJ2-3, with 10 bases matching TRBD2. CDR3 length equals 17 residues. V lost 4 bases to trimming and J lost 5 bases; unmatched junction nucleotides: 12. This CDR3 reads CASSSRASGRALDTQYF. CDR3 DNA sequence: TGTGCCAGCAGTTCCCGGGCAAGCGGGAGGGCCTTAGATACGCAGTATTTT.

This sequence joins TRBV10-3 and TRBJ2-2, with D perhaps matching TRBD2 (6 bases). Trimming took 7 bases from V and 0 from J, leaving 18 bases between them. The CDR3 covers 17 residues. Germline lookup yields CDR1 ENHRY and CDR2 SYGVKD. The CDR3 bases are TGTGCCATCAAAGCAGGTTCGGCGGGATCGAACACCGGGGAGCTGTTTTTT. It translates to CAIKAGSAGSNTGELFF.

This chain links TRBV6-4 with TRBJ2-3, with 8 bases fitting TRBD2. With 7 bases clipped from V and 0 bases from J, the junction kept 3 bases outside the gene matches. Germline V gene sequence: CDR1 MRHNA, CDR2 SNTAGT. This CDR3 contains 14 residues. CDR3 DNA: TGTGCCAGCAAAGCGGGAGTTAGCACAGATACGCAGTATTTT. It codes for CASKAGVSTDTQYF.

This clonotype was seen repeatedly, ten times or more. The V and J genes are TRBV6-1 and TRBJ1-1; D is possibly TRBD1 (5 bases). Deletions cut 6 bases from V and 3 bases from J, with 11 bases between. This CDR3 contains 13 residues. Per the germline V gene, CDR1 is MNHNS and CDR2 is SASEGT. CDR3 in amino acids: CASSREMDTEAFF. CDR3 bases: TGTGCCAGCAGCAGGGAGATGGACACTGAAGCTTTCTTT.

V is TRBV25-1 and J is TRBJ2-5, with a tentative D call TRBD2 (6 bases). Trimming left V 3 bases short and J 5 bases short, with 16 bases between. Looked up from germline, CDR1 is MGHDK and CDR2 is SYGVNS. The CDR3 is 15 residues long. The CDR3 reads CASSDSGTLMETQYF. CDR3 bases: TGTGCCAGCAGTGATTCCGGGACTTTGATGGAGACCCAGTACTTC.

Of note for this clonotype: A read error may explain this, as a much larger clone is one base away. The rearrangement joins TRBV2 to TRBJ2-7; 10 bases match TRBD1. Germline V gene data show CDR1 as SNHLY and CDR2 as FYNNEI. The CDR3 extends over 13 amino acids. The CDR3, as DNA: TGTACCAGCAGTCAGGACAGGGGGTTCGAGCAGTACTTC. This codes for CTSSQDRGFEQYF. The full variable domain, in which reference TRBV2 and TRBJ2-7 provide the parts outside the CDR3, is EPEVTQTPSHQVTQMGQEVILRCVPISNHLYFYWYRQILGQKVEFLVSFYNNEISEKSEIFDDQFSVERPDGSNFTLKIRSTKLEDSAMYFCTSSQDRGFEQYFGPGTRLTVT.

The chain carries TRBV28 and TRBJ2-3; D remains unclear. The CDR3 totals 15 residues. Germline V gene sequence: CDR1 MDHEN, CDR2 SYDVKM. V lost 4 bases, J lost 1 base, and 12 bases lay in between. CDR3 sequence reads: CASSSPGWGTDTQYF. Written as DNA, the CDR3 is TGTGCCAGCAGTTCCCCCGGATGGGGCACAGATACGCAGTATTTT.

The sample holds a few counts of this clonotype. The CDR3: CASSFSRDYHQETQYF. DNA of the CDR3: TGTGCCAGCAGCTTCTCCCGGGACTACCACCAAGAGACCCAGTACTTC. The chain couples TRBV7-3 to TRBJ2-5; 7 positions agree with TRBD2. The CDR3 spans 16 residues. Per germline, CDR1 SGHTA and CDR2 FQGTGA. V was pared by 3 bases and J by 0 bases, with 7 bases of the junction left unmatched. Complete variable domain (other parts from reference TRBV7-3 and TRBJ2-5): GAGVSQTPSNKVTEKGKYVELRCDPISGHTALYWYRQSLGQGPEFLIYFQGTGAADDSGLPNDRFFAVRPEGSVSTLKIQRTERGDSAVYLCASSFSRDYHQETQYFGPGTRLLVL.

The J gene is TRBJ1-5, the V gene TRBV28; D possibly corresponds to TRBD1 (5 bases). Germline V gives CDR1 MDHEN, CDR2 SYDVKM. CDR3 length equals 17 residues. Trimming removed 5 bases at V and 0 bases at J, with 17 bases between. CDR3 sequence reads: CASSRGRQPYSNQPQHF. CDR3 DNA sequence: TGTGCCAGCAGTCGGGGGAGACAGCCTTATAGCAATCAGCCCCAGCATTTT.

This chain connects TRBV6-2 or TRBV6-3 to TRBJ2-2; D unresolved. The CDR3 contains 13 residues. V was clipped by 7 bases and J by 7 bases, with 13 bases between them. CDR1 and CDR2 (germline): MNHEY, SVGEGT. CDR3 loop: CASIGSFIGELFF. CDR3 nucleotide sequence: TGTGCCAGCATTGGCAGCTTTATCGGGGAGCTGTTTTTT.